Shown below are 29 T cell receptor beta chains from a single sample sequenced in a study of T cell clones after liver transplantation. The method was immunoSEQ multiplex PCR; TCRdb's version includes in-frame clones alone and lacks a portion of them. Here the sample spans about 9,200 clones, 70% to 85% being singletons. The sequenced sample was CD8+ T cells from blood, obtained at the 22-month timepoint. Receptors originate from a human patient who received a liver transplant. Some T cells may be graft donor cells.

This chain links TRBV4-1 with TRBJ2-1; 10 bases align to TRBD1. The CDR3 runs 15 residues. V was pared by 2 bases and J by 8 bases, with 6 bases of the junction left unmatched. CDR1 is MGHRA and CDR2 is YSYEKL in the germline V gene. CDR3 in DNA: TGCGCCAGCAGCCAACCCGGGACAGGGGAGGATGAGCAGTTCTTC. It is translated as CASSQPGTGEDEQFF.

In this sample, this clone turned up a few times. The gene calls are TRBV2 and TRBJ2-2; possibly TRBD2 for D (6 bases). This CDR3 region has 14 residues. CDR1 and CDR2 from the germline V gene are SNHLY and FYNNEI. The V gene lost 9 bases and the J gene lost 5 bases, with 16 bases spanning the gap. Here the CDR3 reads CARRLVKGTGELFF. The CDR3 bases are TGTGCCAGGAGACTAGTAAAGGGTACCGGGGAGCTGTTTTTT.

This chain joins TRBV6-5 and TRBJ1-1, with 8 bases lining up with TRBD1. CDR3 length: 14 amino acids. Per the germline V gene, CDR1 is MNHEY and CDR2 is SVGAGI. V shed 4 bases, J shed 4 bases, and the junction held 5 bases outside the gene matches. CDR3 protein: CASSFPGQGTEAFF. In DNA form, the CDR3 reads TGTGCCAGCAGTTTCCCCGGACAGGGCACTGAAGCTTTCTTT.

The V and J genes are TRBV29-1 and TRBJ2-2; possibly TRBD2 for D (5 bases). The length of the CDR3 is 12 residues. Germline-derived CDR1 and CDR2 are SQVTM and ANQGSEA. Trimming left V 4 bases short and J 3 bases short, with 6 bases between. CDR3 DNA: TGCAGCGTTGCGGGGTACACCGGGGAGCTGTTTTTT. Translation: CSVAGYTGELFF.

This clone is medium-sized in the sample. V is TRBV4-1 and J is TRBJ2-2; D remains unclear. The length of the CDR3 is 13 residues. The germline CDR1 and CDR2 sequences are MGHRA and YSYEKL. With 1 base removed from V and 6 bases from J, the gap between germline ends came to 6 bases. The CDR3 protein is CASSQVGPGELFF. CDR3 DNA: TGCGCCAGCAGCCAAGTCGGGCCCGGGGAGCTGTTTTTT.

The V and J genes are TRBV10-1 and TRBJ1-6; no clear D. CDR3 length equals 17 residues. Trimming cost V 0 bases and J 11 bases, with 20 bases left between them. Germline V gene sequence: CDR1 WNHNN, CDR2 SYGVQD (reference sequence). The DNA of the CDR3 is TGCGCCAGCAGTGAGTCGAGGAGGACGGAGAATCGGACACCCCTCCACTTT. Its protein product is CASSESRRTENRTPLHF.

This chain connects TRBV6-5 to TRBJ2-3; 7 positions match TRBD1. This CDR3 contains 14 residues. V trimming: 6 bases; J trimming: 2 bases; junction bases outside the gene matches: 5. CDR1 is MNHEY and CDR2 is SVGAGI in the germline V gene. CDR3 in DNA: TGTGCCAGCAGGAGGGACAGCTACACAGATACGCAGTATTTT. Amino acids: CASRRDSYTDTQYF.

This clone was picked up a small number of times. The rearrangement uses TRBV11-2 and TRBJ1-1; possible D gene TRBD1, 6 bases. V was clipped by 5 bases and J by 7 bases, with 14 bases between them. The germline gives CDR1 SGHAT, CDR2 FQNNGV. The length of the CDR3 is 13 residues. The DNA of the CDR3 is TGTGCCAGCAGCCCATTACAGGGCTTTGAAGCTTTCTTT. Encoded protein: CASSPLQGFEAFF. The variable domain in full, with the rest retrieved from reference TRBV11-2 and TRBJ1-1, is EAGVAQSPRYKIIEKRQSVAFWCNPISGHATLYWYQQILGQGPKLLIQFQNNGVVDDSQLPKDRFSAERLKGVDSTLKIQPAKLEDSAVYLCASSPLQGFEAFFGQGTRLTVV.

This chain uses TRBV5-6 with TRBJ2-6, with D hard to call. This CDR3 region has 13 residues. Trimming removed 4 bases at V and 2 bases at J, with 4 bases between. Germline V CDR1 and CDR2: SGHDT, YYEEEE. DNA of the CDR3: TGTGCCAGCAGCCCTGCTGGGGCCAACGTCCTGACTTTC. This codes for CASSPAGANVLTF.

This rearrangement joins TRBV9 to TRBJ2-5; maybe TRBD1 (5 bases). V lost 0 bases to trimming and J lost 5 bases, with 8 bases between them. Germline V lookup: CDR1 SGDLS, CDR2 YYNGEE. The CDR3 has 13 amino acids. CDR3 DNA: TGTGCCAGCAGCGTAGAAGGGGTCGAGACCCAGTACTTC. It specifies CASSVEGVETQYF.

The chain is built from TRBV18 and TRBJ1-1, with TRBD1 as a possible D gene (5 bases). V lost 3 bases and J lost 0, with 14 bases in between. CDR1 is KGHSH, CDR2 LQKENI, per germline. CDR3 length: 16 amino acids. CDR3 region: CASSPGGGIMNTEAFF. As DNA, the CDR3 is TGTGCCAGCTCACCGGGGGGGGGAATCATGAACACTGAAGCTTTCTTT.

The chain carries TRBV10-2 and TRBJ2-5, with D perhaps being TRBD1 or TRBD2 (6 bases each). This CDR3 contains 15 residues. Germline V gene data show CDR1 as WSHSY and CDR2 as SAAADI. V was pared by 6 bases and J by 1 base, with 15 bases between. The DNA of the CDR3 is TGCGCCAGCAGCACCCTCGGAGGGGGCCAAGAGACCCAGTACTTC. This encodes CASSTLGGGQETQYF.

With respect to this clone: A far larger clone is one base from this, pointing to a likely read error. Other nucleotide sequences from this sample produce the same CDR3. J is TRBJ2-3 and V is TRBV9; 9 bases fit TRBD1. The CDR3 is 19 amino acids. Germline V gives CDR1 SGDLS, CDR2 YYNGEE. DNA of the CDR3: TGCGCCAGCAGCGACGGGGGGATGACAGGGGGACCTAGCACAGATACGCAGTATTTT. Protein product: CASSDGGMTGGPSTDTQYF. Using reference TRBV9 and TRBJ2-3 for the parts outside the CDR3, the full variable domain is DSGVTQTPKHLITATGQRVTLRCSPRSGDLSVYWYQQSLDQGLQFLIQYYNGEERAKGNILERFSAQQFPDLHSELNLSSLELGDSALYFCASSDGGMTGGPSTDTQYFGPGTRLTVL.

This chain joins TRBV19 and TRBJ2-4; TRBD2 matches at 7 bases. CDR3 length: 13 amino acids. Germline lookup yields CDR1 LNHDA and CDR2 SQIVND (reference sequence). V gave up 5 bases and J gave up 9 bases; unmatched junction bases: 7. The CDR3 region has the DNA TGTGCCAGTAGTGGGGAGGGGCAGGCCATTCAGTACTTC. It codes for CASSGEGQAIQYF.

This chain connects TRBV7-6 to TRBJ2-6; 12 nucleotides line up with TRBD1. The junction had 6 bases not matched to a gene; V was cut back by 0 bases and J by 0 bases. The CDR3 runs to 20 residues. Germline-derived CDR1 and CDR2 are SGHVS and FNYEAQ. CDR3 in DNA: TGTGCCAGCAGCTTAGCAATGCCGGGACAGGGGGCCTCTGGGGCCAACGTCCTGACTTTC. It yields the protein CASSLAMPGQGASGANVLTF.

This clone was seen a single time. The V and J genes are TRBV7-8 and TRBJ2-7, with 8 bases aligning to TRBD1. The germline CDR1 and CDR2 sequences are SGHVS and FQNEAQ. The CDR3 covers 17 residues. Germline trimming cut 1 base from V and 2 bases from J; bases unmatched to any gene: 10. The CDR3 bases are TGTGCCAGCAGCTTAGTTCGGAACCCGACAGGGGCCTACGAGCAGTACTTC. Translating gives CASSLVRNPTGAYEQYF. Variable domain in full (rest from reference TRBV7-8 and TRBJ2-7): GAGVSQSPRYKVAKRGQDVALRCDPISGHVSLFWYQQALGQGPEFLTYFQNEAQLDKSGLPSDRFFAERPEGSVSTLKIQRTQQEDSAVYLCASSLVRNPTGAYEQYFGPGTRLTVT.

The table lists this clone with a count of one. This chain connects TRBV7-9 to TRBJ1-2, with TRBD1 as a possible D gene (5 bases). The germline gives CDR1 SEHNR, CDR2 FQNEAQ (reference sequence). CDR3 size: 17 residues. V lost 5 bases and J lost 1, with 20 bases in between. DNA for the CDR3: TGTGCCAGCAGCCTCGGGACCCTAGTCCGGGATAACTATGGCTACACCTTC. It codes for CASSLGTLVRDNYGYTF.

CDR3 loop: CASSPRTGASGYTF. The CDR3 DNA sequence: TGTGCCAGCAGTCCAAGGACAGGGGCTTCTGGCTACACCTTC. The V and J genes are TRBV6-5 and TRBJ1-2; 9 positions agree with TRBD1. Germline V gene sequence: CDR1 MNHEY, CDR2 SVGAGI. This CDR3 is built from 14 residues. V trimming: 5 bases; J trimming: 7 bases; junction bases outside the gene matches: 8.

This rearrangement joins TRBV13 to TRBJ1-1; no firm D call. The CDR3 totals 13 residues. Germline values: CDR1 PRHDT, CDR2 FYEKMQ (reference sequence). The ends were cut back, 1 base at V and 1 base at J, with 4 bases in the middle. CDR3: CASSLDGNTEAFF. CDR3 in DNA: TGTGCCAGCAGCTTAGACGGGAACACTGAAGCTTTCTTT.

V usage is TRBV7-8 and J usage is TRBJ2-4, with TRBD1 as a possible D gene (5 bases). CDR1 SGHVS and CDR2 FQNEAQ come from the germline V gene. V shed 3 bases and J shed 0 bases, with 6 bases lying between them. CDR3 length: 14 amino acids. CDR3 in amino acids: CASSFDRAKNIQYF. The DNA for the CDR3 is TGTGCCAGCAGCTTTGACAGAGCCAAAAACATTCAGTACTTC. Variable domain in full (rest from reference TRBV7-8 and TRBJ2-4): GAGVSQSPRYKVAKRGQDVALRCDPISGHVSLFWYQQALGQGPEFLTYFQNEAQLDKSGLPSDRFFAERPEGSVSTLKIQRTQQEDSAVYLCASSFDRAKNIQYFGAGTRLSVL.

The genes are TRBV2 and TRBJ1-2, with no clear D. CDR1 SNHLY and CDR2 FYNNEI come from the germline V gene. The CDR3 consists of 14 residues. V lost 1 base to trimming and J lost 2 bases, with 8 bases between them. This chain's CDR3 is CASSEDHGNYGYTF. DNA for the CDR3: TGTGCCAGCAGTGAAGACCATGGGAACTATGGCTACACCTTC.

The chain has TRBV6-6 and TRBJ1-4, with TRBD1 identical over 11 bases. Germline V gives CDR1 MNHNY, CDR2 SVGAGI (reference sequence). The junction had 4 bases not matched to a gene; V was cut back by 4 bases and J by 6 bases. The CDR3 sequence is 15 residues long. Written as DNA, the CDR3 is TGTGCCAGCAGTTCACCGGGACAGGGGGATGAAAAACTGTTTTTT. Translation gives CASSSPGQGDEKLFF.

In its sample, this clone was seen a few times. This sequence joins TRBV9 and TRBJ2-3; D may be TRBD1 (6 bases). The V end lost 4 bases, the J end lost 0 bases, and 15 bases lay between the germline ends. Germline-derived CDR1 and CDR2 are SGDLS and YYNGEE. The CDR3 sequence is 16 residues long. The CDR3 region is CASSPQGFPSTDTQYF. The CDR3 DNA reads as TGTGCCAGCAGCCCCCAGGGGTTCCCTAGCACAGATACGCAGTATTTT.

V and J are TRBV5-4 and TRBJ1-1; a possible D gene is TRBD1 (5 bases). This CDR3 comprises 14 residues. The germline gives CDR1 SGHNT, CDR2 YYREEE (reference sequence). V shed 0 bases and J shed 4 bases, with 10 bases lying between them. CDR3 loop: CASSLDLGVTEAFF. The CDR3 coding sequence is TGTGCCAGCAGCTTGGACCTGGGGGTCACTGAAGCTTTCTTT.

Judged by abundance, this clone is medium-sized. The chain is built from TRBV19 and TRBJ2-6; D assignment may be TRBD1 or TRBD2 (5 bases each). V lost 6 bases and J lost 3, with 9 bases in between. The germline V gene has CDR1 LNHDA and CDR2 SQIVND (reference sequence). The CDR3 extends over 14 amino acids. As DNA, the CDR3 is TGTGCCAGTAGAGCAGGGAGTGGGGCCAACGTCCTGACTTTC. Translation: CASRAGSGANVLTF.

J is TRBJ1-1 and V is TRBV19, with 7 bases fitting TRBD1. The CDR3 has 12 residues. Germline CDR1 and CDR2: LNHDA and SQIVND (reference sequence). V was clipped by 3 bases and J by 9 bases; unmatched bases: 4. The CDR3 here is CASSISRGKAFF. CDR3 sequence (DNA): TGTGCCAGTAGTATCAGCAGGGGGAAAGCTTTCTTT.

As DNA, the CDR3 is TGCGCCAGCAGCCAAGGGGGTAGCTACGATTACGAGCAGTACTTC. Its protein product is CASSQGGSYDYEQYF. The chain joins TRBV4-1 to TRBJ2-7; D uncertain. The germline V gene has CDR1 MGHRA and CDR2 YSYEKL. Trimming cost V 1 base and J 4 bases, with 14 bases left between them. This CDR3 region has 15 residues.

The CDR3 region is CASSFAGDGYTF. The CDR3 nucleotides are TGTGCCAGCAGTTTTGCGGGAGACGGCTACACCTTC. J is TRBJ1-2 and V is TRBV28, with D unclear. The CDR3 loop spans 12 amino acids. CDR1 is MDHEN, CDR2 SYDVKM, per germline. V lost 3 bases, J lost 8 bases, and 10 bases lay in between.

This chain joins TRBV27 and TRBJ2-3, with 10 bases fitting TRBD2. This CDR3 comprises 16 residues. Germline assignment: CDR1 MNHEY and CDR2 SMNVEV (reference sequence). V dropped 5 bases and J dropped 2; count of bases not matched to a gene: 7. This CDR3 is CASSPLAGDNTDTQYF. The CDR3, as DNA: TGTGCCAGCAGTCCGCTAGCGGGGGACAACACAGATACGCAGTATTTT.